The rows below give T cell receptor beta chains drawn from one sample of a study of T-cell reconstitution after alpha-beta-depleted transplantation in children. Via MiXCR, TCRdb re-called the PCR reads, giving one row per CDR3 protein. The table lists roughly 790,000 distinct CDR3 sequences, roughly 15% of them singletons, with around 4.5% in the top ten. Material: PBMCs, mostly from graft donor cells, obtained 360 days after TCRalphabeta/CD19-depleted stem cell transplant. The origin of the receptors is a male patient aged 10 to 17 who had a stem cell transplant for acute lymphoblastic leukemia, so the T cells may come from the graft donor. CDR3s include the opening cysteine and the closing phenylalanine or tryptophan. Each record gives: clone size, D gene, J gene, V gene, CDR3 DNA, CDR3 protein. The D gene is left open where the match is weak. Clone size is not always given. Where it is, it says once, few, many or a class for expanded clones.

clone_size: few
d_call: TRBD2
j_call: TRBJ2-3
v_call: TRBV11-2
cdr3_nt: TGTGCCAGCAGCCCGGGACTAGCGGGAGGGCTTCCCACAGATACGCAGTATTTT
cdr3_aa: CASSPGLAGGLPTDTQYF

clone_size: NA
d_call: TRBD2
j_call: TRBJ2-5
v_call: TRBV20-1
cdr3_nt: TGCAGTGCTAGGATGGCGGGGGAAGAGACCCAGTACTTC
cdr3_aa: CSARMAGEETQYF

clone_size: NA
d_call: TRBD2
j_call: TRBJ2-1
v_call: TRBV3-1
cdr3_nt: TGTGCCAGCAGCCAACGGGAGGCCCACCGAGGGCAGTTCTTC
cdr3_aa: CASSQREAHRGQFF

clone_size: NA
d_call: TRBD2
j_call: TRBJ2-2
v_call: TRBV4-1
cdr3_nt: TGCGCCAGCAGCCAACTTCCCTGGGGCGGGAGGGCCGAGGGGGAGCTGTTTTTT
cdr3_aa: CASSQLPWGGRAEGELFF

clone_size: many
d_call: TRBD2
j_call: TRBJ2-3
v_call: TRBV9
cdr3_nt: TGTGCCAGCAGCGCTAGCGGGAGGAACACAGATACGCAGTATTTT
cdr3_aa: CASSASGRNTDTQYF

clone_size: NA
d_call: TRBD2
j_call: TRBJ2-2
v_call: TRBV3-1
cdr3_nt: TGTGCCAGCAGCCAAGTCTCCGGACTAGCGGGAGGGCCCGGGGAGCTGTTTTTT
cdr3_aa: CASSQVSGLAGGPGELFF

clone_size: few
d_call: NA
j_call: TRBJ2-7
v_call: TRBV4-1
cdr3_nt: TGCGCCAGCAGCCAGGGGGTAGGGGGTCGCTACGAGCAGTACTTC
cdr3_aa: CASSQGVGGRYEQYF

clone_size: few
d_call: NA
j_call: TRBJ2-7
v_call: TRBV18
cdr3_nt: TGTGCCAGCTCACCATCCGGGACAAACCCTCCCTACGAGCAGTACTTC
cdr3_aa: CASSPSGTNPPYEQYF

clone_size: NA
d_call: NA
j_call: TRBJ2-1
v_call: TRBV12-3/TRBV12-4
cdr3_nt: TGTGCCAGCAGTTTGGTTGGCTTGGACAATGAGCAGTTCTTC
cdr3_aa: CASSLVGLDNEQFF

clone_size: few
d_call: TRBD2
j_call: TRBJ2-1
v_call: TRBV2
cdr3_nt: TGTGCCAGTACCGGGACTAAGCAGTTCTTC
cdr3_aa: CASTGTKQFF

clone_size: few
d_call: NA
j_call: TRBJ1-1
v_call: TRBV10-3
cdr3_nt: TGTGCCATCAGTGAGGGGGGGGCGCTCACTGAAGCTTTCTTT
cdr3_aa: CAISEGGALTEAFF

clone_size: NA
d_call: TRBD2
j_call: TRBJ2-1
v_call: TRBV2
cdr3_nt: TGTGCCAGCAGTGCGGGACTAGCGGGAGGCGGGGATGAGCAGTTCTTC
cdr3_aa: CASSAGLAGGGDEQFF

clone_size: NA
d_call: NA
j_call: TRBJ1-3
v_call: TRBV29-1
cdr3_nt: TGCAGCGTTGGTCGTTCGGGGGCTGGAAACACCATATATTTT
cdr3_aa: CSVGRSGAGNTIYF

clone_size: few
d_call: TRBD1
j_call: TRBJ2-7
v_call: TRBV29-1
cdr3_nt: TGCAGCGTCGGACAGGGGGTCTTGGGAGAGCAGTACTTC
cdr3_aa: CSVGQGVLGEQYF

clone_size: NA
d_call: TRBD2
j_call: TRBJ2-6
v_call: TRBV12-3/TRBV12-4
cdr3_nt: TGTGCCAGAGGGAGGGGCACTGGGGCCAACGTCCTGACTTTC
cdr3_aa: CARGRGTGANVLTF

clone_size: NA
d_call: NA
j_call: TRBJ2-2
v_call: TRBV7-3
cdr3_nt: TGTGCCAGCAGCCCAAACACGAACACCGGGGAGCTGTTTTTT
cdr3_aa: CASSPNTNTGELFF

clone_size: NA
d_call: TRBD2
j_call: TRBJ2-7
v_call: TRBV7-6
cdr3_nt: TGTGCCAGCGGGAGCGGGAGGGTTGCCTACGAGCAGTACTTC
cdr3_aa: CASGSGRVAYEQYF

clone_size: NA
d_call: NA
j_call: TRBJ1-5
v_call: TRBV2
cdr3_nt: TGTGCCAGCAGTGAAGGGGGGGCGCGAAGCAATCAGCCCCAGCTTTTT
cdr3_aa: CASSEGGARSNQPQLF

clone_size: few
d_call: NA
j_call: TRBJ1-1
v_call: TRBV4-1
cdr3_nt: TGCGCCAGCAGCCAAGACGGGCCCGCGAACACTGAAGCTTTCTTT
cdr3_aa: CASSQDGPANTEAFF

clone_size: few
d_call: NA
j_call: TRBJ2-1
v_call: TRBV3-1
cdr3_nt: TGTGCCAGCAGCCTACGGGACTCAGAGAAGTTCTTC
cdr3_aa: CASSLRDSEKFF

clone_size: NA
d_call: TRBD2
j_call: TRBJ2-2
v_call: TRBV6-6
cdr3_nt: TGTGCCAGTTCAGCGGGAGTGGGCGGGGAGCTGTTTTTT
cdr3_aa: CASSAGVGGELFF

clone_size: few
d_call: NA
j_call: TRBJ1-2
v_call: TRBV12-3/TRBV12-4
cdr3_nt: TGTGCCAGCAGGTCCGGGGAATACTATGGCTACACCTTC
cdr3_aa: CASRSGEYYGYTF

clone_size: NA
d_call: NA
j_call: TRBJ2-7
v_call: TRBV21-1
cdr3_nt: TGTGCCAGCGTTTGGACCCCACAGTGTACAGGGAAAGACCCATACGAGCAGTACTTC
cdr3_aa: CASVWTPQCTGKDPYEQYF

clone_size: few
d_call: NA
j_call: TRBJ2-3
v_call: TRBV9
cdr3_nt: TGTGCCAGCAGCATAGGCGGGCTAAGCACAGATACGCAGTATTTT
cdr3_aa: CASSIGGLSTDTQYF

clone_size: NA
d_call: NA
j_call: TRBJ1-1
v_call: TRBV9
cdr3_nt: TGTGCCAGCAGCAGTCCCGGGACGGACTTTGAAGCTTTCTTT
cdr3_aa: CASSSPGTDFEAFF

clone_size: few
d_call: NA
j_call: TRBJ2-2
v_call: TRBV7-3
cdr3_nt: TGTGCCAGCAGCTTAATATCCAGCTTGACCGGGGAGCTGTTTTTT
cdr3_aa: CASSLISSLTGELFF